The 6 T cell receptor beta chains listed next were all sequenced from one sample in a study of CD8 T cells in ankylosing spondylitis. Each CDR3 protein is one row after TCRdb ran MiXCR on the 5' RACE reads. The data hold just under 95,000 distinct CDR3 sequences, with 8.8% observed a single time. The specimen was blood, either unsorted or a sorted T cell fraction (not recorded which). The receptors originated from a male donor with ankylosing spondylitis or in good health (not recorded which).

This clonotype was seen only a few times. This CDR3 reads CASSLVPIAGAYEQYF. In nucleotides, the CDR3 is TGTGCCAGCAGCTTAGTGCCCATAGCGGGGGCCTACGAGCAGTACTTC. This chain uses TRBV7-2 with TRBJ2-7, with 9 bases fitting TRBD2. V shed 1 base, J shed 2 bases, and the junction held 6 bases outside the gene matches. The CDR3 extends over 16 amino acids. In germline, CDR1 is SGHTA, CDR2 FQGNSA. The whole variable domain, remainder taken from reference TRBV7-2 and TRBJ2-7, is GAGVSQSPSNKVTEKGKDVELRCDPISGHTALYWYRQSLGQGLEFLIYFQGNSAPDKSGLPSDRFSAERTGGSVSTLTIQRTQQEDSAVYLCASSLVPIAGAYEQYFGPGTRLTVT.

This clonotype showed up many times. Here the CDR3 reads CASSPQGQLNEQFF. The CDR3 DNA sequence: TGTGCCAGCAGCCCCCAGGGACAACTCAATGAGCAGTTCTTC. V is TRBV9 and J is TRBJ2-1; D perhaps matches TRBD1 (6 bases). The V end lost 4 bases, the J end lost 6 bases, and 14 bases lay between the germline ends. The CDR3 is 14 amino acids. Germline lookup yields CDR1 SGDLS and CDR2 YYNGEE. The full variable domain, with the rest looked up from reference TRBV9 and TRBJ2-1, is DSGVTQTPKHLITATGQRVTLRCSPRSGDLSVYWYQQSLDQGLQFLIQYYNGEERAKGNILERFSAQQFPDLHSELNLSSLELGDSALYFCASSPQGQLNEQFFGPGTRLTVL.

Many counts were recorded for this clonotype. The chain has TRBV28 and TRBJ1-3; D uncertain. Germline V CDR1 and CDR2: MDHEN, SYDVKM. V was cut by 2 bases and J by 0 bases, with 5 bases left in between. The length of the CDR3 is 14 residues. Here the CDR3 reads CASSLVSSGNTIYF. Here the CDR3 DNA reads TGTGCCAGCAGTTTAGTCAGCTCTGGAAACACCATATATTTT.

This clonotype was counted many times. The chain joins TRBV20-1 to TRBJ2-7; possible D gene TRBD2, 6 bases. V lost 0 bases to trimming and J lost 0 bases, with 12 bases between them. CDR1 is DFQATT and CDR2 is SNEGSKA in the germline V gene (reference sequence). The CDR3 covers 15 residues. In DNA form, the CDR3 reads TGCAGTGCTAGAGAGGGGCAGGGACTCTCCTACGAGCAGTACTTC. Translating gives CSAREGQGLSYEQYF.

The rearrangement links TRBV11-2 to TRBJ1-5; the match to TRBD1 covers 9 bases. V shed 5 bases, J shed 1 base, and the junction held 6 bases outside the gene matches. The CDR3 contains 16 residues. Per the germline V gene, CDR1 is SGHAT and CDR2 is FQNNGV. CDR3 amino acids: CASSPQTGGSNQPQHF. Written as DNA, the CDR3 is TGTGCCAGCAGCCCACAGACAGGGGGAAGCAATCAGCCCCAGCATTTT.

This clonotype was recorded at least ten times. This sequence joins TRBV7-7 and TRBJ1-3; D is undetermined. CDR3 length: 14 amino acids. Trimming removed 3 bases from V and 2 bases from J, with 8 bases in between. The germline V gene has CDR1 SSHAT and CDR2 FNYEAQ (reference sequence). The CDR3 loop reads CASSLPGPGNTIYF. DNA of the CDR3: TGTGCCAGCAGCTTGCCCGGCCCTGGAAACACCATATATTTT.